This T cell receptor beta chain was documented in a study of T cell responses to AZD1222 COVID-19 vaccine. Broader study findings: Baseline serostatus was positive in only a handful of AZD1222 recipients. CD4 TCRs linked to vaccination spanned spike, dominating at 160-218 and 743-854. Among the donors, most were white British and more were female, and clonal diversity was possibly underestimated. Sampled repertoires all dated from after the peak T cell response.

The CDR3 is 14 residues long. The V gene end was trimmed by 10 bases and the J gene end by 7 bases; junction bases not matched to a gene: 10. Germline values: CDR1 MNHEY, CDR2 SVGAGI. Note on this clone: Its specificity is unknown.

Clones were read by immunoSEQ multiplex PCR, and TCRdb kept only the in-frame ones, dropping some. The sample includes about 120,000 clones, around 89% seen only once; the top ten take about 3.1%. This rearrangement joins TRBV6-5 to TRBJ2-2, with 9 bases aligning to TRBD1. The receptor's source is an adult in good health. The sequencing here drew on peripheral blood, taken on day 0 of AZD1222 vaccination. The CDR3, as DNA: TGTGCCACCTATACAGGGGGCAGGGGCGGGGAGCTGTTTTTT. Its translation: CATYTGGRGGELFF.